The 6 T cell receptor beta chains below all came from one sample that was sequenced in a study of T cell responses to AZD1222 COVID-19 vaccine. This table comes from immunoSEQ multiplex PCR, and its TCRdb copy is limited to in-frame clones, with some not included. The sample consists of about 150,000 clones, around 90% of them appearing once. This specimen was peripheral blood, taken on day 0 of AZD1222 vaccination. These TCRs come from an adult in good health.

The chain recombines TRBV3-1 (or the pseudogene TRBV3-2) with TRBJ1-1, with D maybe TRBD1 (6 bases). This CDR3 spans 15 amino acids. Germline V lookup: CDR1 LGHDT, CDR2 YNNKEL (reference sequence). Trimming removed 4 bases at V and 3 bases at J, with 15 bases between. The CDR3 nucleotides read TGTGCCAGCAGCCTGCCCTTGGGGGCTGACACTGAAGCTTTCTTT. This translates into CASSLPLGADTEAFF.

V and J are TRBV15 and TRBJ2-1, with D tentatively TRBD1 (6 bases). The CDR3 covers 14 residues. The ends were cut back, 0 bases at V and 9 bases at J, with 12 bases in the middle. Germline-derived CDR1 and CDR2 are LNHNV and YYDKDF (reference sequence). The CDR3 DNA follows: TGTGCCACCAGCAGAGAGGCGTTAGGGGGTGAGCAGTTCTTC. Protein product: CATSREALGGEQFF.

V is TRBV18 and J is TRBJ2-7, with D possibly TRBD2 on 6 matching bases. Deletions cut 0 bases from V and 0 bases from J, with 18 bases between. Germline CDR1 is KGHSH and CDR2 is LQKENI. The CDR3 consists of 18 residues. In DNA form, the CDR3 reads TGTGCCAGCTCACCACCGTATGGCCAGGCGGGGCCCTCCTACGAGCAGTACTTC. This codes for CASSPPYGQAGPSYEQYF.

This chain links TRBV12-3 or TRBV12-4 with TRBJ1-1, with a weak D call TRBD1 (5 bases). The CDR3 extends over 12 amino acids. Deletions cut 1 base from V and 11 bases from J, with 11 bases between. The CDR3: CASSLGGWLAFF. The CDR3 DNA reads as TGTGCCAGCAGTTTAGGGGGCTGGTTGGCTTTCTTT.

V and J are TRBV11-3 and TRBJ1-1, with D maybe TRBD1 (5 bases). CDR3 length: 14 residues. CDR1 and CDR2 (germline): SGHNT, YENEEA. V dropped 3 bases and J dropped 3 bases, with 11 bases sitting between them. As DNA, the CDR3 is TGTGCCAGCAGCTTTAGGGGTAGGGACACTGAAGCTTTCTTT. Amino acids: CASSFRGRDTEAFF.

This clone was recorded only once. The J gene is TRBJ1-5, the V gene TRBV9, with D possibly TRBD1 on 5 matching bases. The CDR3 contains 14 residues. CDR1 and CDR2 from the germline V gene are SGDLS and YYNGEE. V lost 4 bases and J lost 3, with 11 bases in between. CDR3 loop: CASSTSGTNQPQHF. CDR3 nucleotides: TGTGCCAGCAGCACCTCGGGGACCAATCAGCCCCAGCATTTT. The full variable domain, rest sourced from reference TRBV9 and TRBJ1-5, is DSGVTQTPKHLITATGQRVTLRCSPRSGDLSVYWYQQSLDQGLQFLIQYYNGEERAKGNILERFSAQQFPDLHSELNLSSLELGDSALYFCASSTSGTNQPQHFGDGTRLSIL.